This note documents a single T cell receptor beta chain sequence. Antigen unknown. The data originate from a study of cytomegalovirus exposure and HLA in healthy donors. About the research overall: In an early release, HLA-typed donors contributed 77 million or so unique TCR sequences. Broader study findings: Fewer N-insertions than the roughly 670-donor mean were reportedly shown by an Asian-associated ancestry cluster in a later analysis.

Primers: 60 Vbeta forward and 13 Jbeta reverse. Assay: immunoSEQ multiplex PCR; the TCRdb copy retains only in-frame clones and omits some. The table includes 140,000 or so clones, 78% detected once. Trimming cost V 5 bases and J 0 bases, with 14 bases left between them. Germline values: CDR1 SGHTA, CDR2 FQGNSA. This CDR3 contains 16 residues. The chain couples TRBV7-2 to TRBJ2-1; perhaps TRBD2 as D (5 bases). The clonotype comes from a female donor in good health and CMV-seronegative. Source material: PBMCs. CDR3 loop: CASSPTLAGSYNEQFF. In DNA, the CDR3 is TGTGCCAGCAGCCCGACCCTGGCGGGCTCCTACAATGAGCAGTTCTTC.